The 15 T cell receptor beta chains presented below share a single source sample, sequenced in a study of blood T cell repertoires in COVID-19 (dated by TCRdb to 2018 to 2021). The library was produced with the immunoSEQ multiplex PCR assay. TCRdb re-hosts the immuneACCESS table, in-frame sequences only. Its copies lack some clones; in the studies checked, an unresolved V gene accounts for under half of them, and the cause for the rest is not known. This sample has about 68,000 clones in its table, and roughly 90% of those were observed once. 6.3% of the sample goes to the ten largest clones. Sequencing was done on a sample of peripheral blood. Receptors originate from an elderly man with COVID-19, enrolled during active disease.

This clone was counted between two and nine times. CDR3 nucleotide sequence: TGTGCCAGCAGCCCCAGACAGGTTCGGGGATTTGGCTACACCTTC. Protein sequence: CASSPRQVRGFGYTF. The genes are TRBV7-2 and TRBJ1-2; TRBD1 is a possible D gene (6 bases). From germline, CDR1 is SGHTA and CDR2 FQGNSA. V lost 5 bases and J 7 bases, leaving 20 bases between the germline ends. The CDR3 covers 15 residues. Using reference TRBV7-2 and TRBJ1-2 for the parts outside the CDR3, the full variable domain is GAGVSQSPSNKVTEKGKDVELRCDPISGHTALYWYRQSLGQGLEFLIYFQGNSAPDKSGLPSDRFSAERTGGSVSTLTIQRTQQEDSAVYLCASSPRQVRGFGYTFGSGTRLTVV.

Here the CDR3 DNA reads TGCGCCAGCAGCCAAGATGTCAACGTGCGCAATGAGCAGTTCTTC. Its translation is CASSQDVNVRNEQFF. V usage is TRBV4-3 and J usage is TRBJ2-1; D not resolved. This CDR3 has 15 amino acids. Germline V CDR1 and CDR2: LGHNA, YSLEER. Trimming removed 0 bases from V and 6 bases from J, with 12 bases in between.

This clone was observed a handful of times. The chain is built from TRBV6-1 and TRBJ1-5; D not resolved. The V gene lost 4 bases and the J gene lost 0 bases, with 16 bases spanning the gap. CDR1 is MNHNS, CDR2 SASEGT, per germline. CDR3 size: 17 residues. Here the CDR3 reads CASSGPNRLLSNQPQHF. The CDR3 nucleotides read TGTGCCAGCAGTGGCCCTAACAGATTACTTAGCAATCAGCCCCAGCATTTT.

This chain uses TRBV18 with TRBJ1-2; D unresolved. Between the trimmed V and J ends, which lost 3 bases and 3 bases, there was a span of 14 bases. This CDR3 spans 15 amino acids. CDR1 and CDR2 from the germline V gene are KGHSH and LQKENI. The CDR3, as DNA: TGTGCCAGCTCACCCGACCGGACTGTGGACTATGGCTACACCTTC. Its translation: CASSPDRTVDYGYTF.

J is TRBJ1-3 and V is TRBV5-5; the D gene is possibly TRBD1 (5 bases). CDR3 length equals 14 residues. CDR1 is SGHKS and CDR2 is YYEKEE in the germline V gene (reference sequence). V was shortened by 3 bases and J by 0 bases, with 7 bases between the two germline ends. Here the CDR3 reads CASSWTLSGNTIYF. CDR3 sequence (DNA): TGTGCCAGCAGCTGGACACTCTCTGGAAACACCATATATTTT.

The CDR3 spells CASSLAAGGVTDTQYF. In nucleotides, the CDR3 is TGTGCCAGCAGCTTGGCGGCCGGGGGGGTCACAGATACGCAGTATTTT. The chain uses TRBV5-4 and TRBJ2-3; 8 bases are shared with TRBD2. In germline, CDR1 is SGHNT, CDR2 YYREEE (reference sequence). V shed 0 bases and J 2 bases; nucleotides not matched to a gene: 5. CDR3 size: 16 residues. Based on the CDR3 plus reference TRBV5-4 and TRBJ2-3, the full variable domain is ETGVTQSPTHLIKTRGQQVTLRCSSQSGHNTVSWYQQALGQGPQFIFQYYREEENGRGNFPPRFSGLQFPNYSSELNVNALELDDSALYLCASSLAAGGVTDTQYFGPGTRLTVL.

The CDR3 coding sequence is TGTGCCAGTACTATGGGGGGGAACACTGAAGCTTTCTTT. Translating gives CASTMGGNTEAFF. This chain uses TRBV19 with TRBJ1-1; D is perhaps TRBD1 (5 bases). The germline V and J ends were trimmed by 7 bases and 1 base, with 10 bases remaining between them. The length of the CDR3 is 13 residues. The germline V gene has CDR1 LNHDA and CDR2 SQIVND (reference sequence).

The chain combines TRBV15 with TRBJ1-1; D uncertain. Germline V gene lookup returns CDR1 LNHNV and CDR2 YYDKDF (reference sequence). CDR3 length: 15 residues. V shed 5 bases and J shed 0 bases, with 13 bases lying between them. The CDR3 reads CATSARPGMNTEAFF. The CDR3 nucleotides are TGTGCCACCAGCGCGCGCCCCGGGATGAACACTGAAGCTTTCTTT.

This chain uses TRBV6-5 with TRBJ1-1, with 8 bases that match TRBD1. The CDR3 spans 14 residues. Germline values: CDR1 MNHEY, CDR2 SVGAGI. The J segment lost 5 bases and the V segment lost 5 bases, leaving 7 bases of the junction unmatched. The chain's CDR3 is CASSTMTGATEAFF. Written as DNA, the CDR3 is TGTGCCAGCAGTACCATGACAGGGGCGACTGAAGCTTTCTTT.

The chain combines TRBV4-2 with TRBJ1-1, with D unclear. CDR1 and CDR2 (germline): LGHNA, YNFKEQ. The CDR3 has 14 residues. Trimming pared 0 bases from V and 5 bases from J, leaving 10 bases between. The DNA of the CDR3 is TGTGCCAGCAGCCAAGATCAGCGGGTGACTGAAGCTTTCTTT. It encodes CASSQDQRVTEAFF.

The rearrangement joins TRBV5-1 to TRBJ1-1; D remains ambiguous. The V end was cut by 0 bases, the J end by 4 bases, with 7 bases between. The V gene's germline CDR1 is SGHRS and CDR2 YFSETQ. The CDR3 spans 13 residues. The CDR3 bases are TGCGCCAGCAGCTTGGCAGCGGCCACTGAAGCTTTCTTT. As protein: CASSLAAATEAFF.

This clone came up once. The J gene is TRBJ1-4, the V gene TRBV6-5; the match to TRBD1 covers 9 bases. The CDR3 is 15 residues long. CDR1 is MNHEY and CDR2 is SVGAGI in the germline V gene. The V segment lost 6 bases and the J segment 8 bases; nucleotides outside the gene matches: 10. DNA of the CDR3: TGTGCCAGCAGCCTCCCCGGGACAGGGCACGAAAAACTGTTTTTT. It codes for CASSLPGTGHEKLFF.

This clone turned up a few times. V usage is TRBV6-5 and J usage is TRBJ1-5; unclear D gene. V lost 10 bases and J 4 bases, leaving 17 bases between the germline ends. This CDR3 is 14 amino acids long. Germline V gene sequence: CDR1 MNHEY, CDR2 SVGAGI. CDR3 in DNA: TGTGCCACTGGGAGTTTTCGATGGAATCAGCCCCAGCATTTT. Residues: CATGSFRWNQPQHF.

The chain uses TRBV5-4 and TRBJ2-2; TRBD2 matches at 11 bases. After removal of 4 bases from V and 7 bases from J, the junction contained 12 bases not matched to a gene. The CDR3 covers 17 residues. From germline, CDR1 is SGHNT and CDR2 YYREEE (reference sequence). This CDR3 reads CASSPGLAGLQGGELFF. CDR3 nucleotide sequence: TGTGCCAGCAGCCCTGGACTAGCGGGTCTCCAGGGCGGGGAGCTGTTTTTT.

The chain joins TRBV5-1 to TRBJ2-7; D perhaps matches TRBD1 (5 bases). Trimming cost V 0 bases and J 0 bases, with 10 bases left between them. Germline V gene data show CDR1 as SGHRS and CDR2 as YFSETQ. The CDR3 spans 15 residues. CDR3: CASSLGRQTSYEQYF. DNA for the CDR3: TGCGCCAGCAGCTTGGGGCGACAGACCTCCTACGAGCAGTACTTC.